This T cell receptor (beta chain) was retrieved from a study of control samples from healthy donors and cancer patients. CDR1 is WNHNN and CDR2 is SYGVQD in the germline V gene (reference sequence). V lost 3 bases to trimming and J lost 5 bases; unmatched junction nucleotides: 2. CDR3 length: 13 amino acids. Sequencing used immunoSEQ multiplex PCR; TCRdb keeps in-frame clones, though not all of them. The sample has approximately 230,000 clones, about 80% seen once; the top ten hold about 14%. Sequenced sample: PBMCs. V is TRBV10-1 and J is TRBJ1-1; 8 bases match TRBD1. The receptor was derived from an older woman with lung cancer. The CDR3 DNA reads as TGCGCCAGCAGTGAAAACAGGGGGACTGAAGCTTTCTTT. It is translated as CASSENRGTEAFF.